Listed below are T cell receptor beta chains from one sample, sequenced in a study of shared clonotypes between healthy human individuals. Some clones are missing from TCRdb's copy, which holds only in-frame ones; the method was immunoSEQ multiplex PCR. Found here are approximately 2.5 million clones, over 85% of them singletons; the top ten hold roughly 0.39%. The sequenced sample consisted of naive CD4+ T cells from PBMCs. The source of these receptors is a young man in good health. Some clones in this sample may be carry-over from other donors' samples. The CDR3 runs from the conserved cysteine through the conserved F or W. The D gene is left open where the match is weak. Some rows have no size entry. The others give once, few or many, or a class for an expanded clone.

j_call: TRBJ2-5
v_call: TRBV14
clone_size: .
d_call: TRBD1
cdr3_aa: CASSQDLGTAQETQYF
cdr3_nt: TGTGCCAGCAGCCAAGATTTAGGGACAGCGCAAGAGACCCAGTACTTC

j_call: TRBJ2-3
v_call: TRBV9
clone_size: .
d_call: .
cdr3_aa: CASSVRGSTDTQYF
cdr3_nt: TGTGCCAGCAGCGTAAGGGGTAGCACAGATACGCAGTATTTT

j_call: TRBJ2-7
v_call: TRBV7-9
clone_size: .
d_call: TRBD1
cdr3_aa: CASSSRTGGSIEQYF
cdr3_nt: TGTGCCAGCAGCTCCAGGACAGGGGGCTCTATCGAGCAGTACTTC

j_call: TRBJ2-2
v_call: TRBV7-2
clone_size: .
d_call: .
cdr3_aa: CASSGRVDGELFF
cdr3_nt: TGTGCCAGCAGCGGAAGGGTGGACGGGGAGCTGTTTTTT

j_call: TRBJ2-1
v_call: TRBV29-1
clone_size: .
d_call: .
cdr3_aa: CSVEDPGTPPGEQFF
cdr3_nt: TGCAGCGTTGAAGACCCGGGGACTCCTCCTGGGGAGCAGTTCTTC

j_call: TRBJ2-3
v_call: TRBV4-3
clone_size: .
d_call: .
cdr3_aa: CASSQGGASDTQYF
cdr3_nt: TGCGCCAGCAGCCAAGGCGGGGCGTCAGATACGCAGTATTTT

j_call: TRBJ1-1
v_call: TRBV29-1
clone_size: .
d_call: TRBD1
cdr3_aa: CSVYGTATEAFF
cdr3_nt: TGCAGCGTTTACGGGACAGCCACTGAAGCTTTCTTT

j_call: TRBJ1-5
v_call: TRBV2
clone_size: once
d_call: .
cdr3_aa: CASSVGPLSNQPQHF
cdr3_nt: TGTGCCAGCAGTGTGGGACCTCTCAGCAATCAGCCCCAGCATTTT

j_call: TRBJ1-1
v_call: TRBV6-6
clone_size: .
d_call: .
cdr3_aa: CASSLGGRDEAFF
cdr3_nt: TGTGCCAGCAGTTTGGGAGGGAGGGATGAAGCTTTCTTT

j_call: TRBJ1-3
v_call: TRBV7-9
clone_size: .
d_call: .
cdr3_aa: CASSPGTDSGNTIYF
cdr3_nt: TGTGCCAGCAGCCCTGGGACGGACTCTGGAAACACCATATATTTT

j_call: TRBJ2-6
v_call: TRBV11-1
clone_size: .
d_call: .
cdr3_aa: CASSLGGGKSSGANVLTF
cdr3_nt: TGTGCCAGCAGCTTAGGGGGAGGCAAGAGCTCTGGGGCCAACGTCCTGACTTTC

j_call: TRBJ2-1
v_call: TRBV5-1
clone_size: .
d_call: TRBD2
cdr3_aa: CASSSRTSGSGEQFF
cdr3_nt: TGCGCCAGCAGCTCCCGGACTAGCGGGAGCGGCGAGCAGTTCTTC

j_call: TRBJ2-1
v_call: TRBV7-6
clone_size: .
d_call: .
cdr3_aa: CASSEPMGNEQFF
cdr3_nt: TGTGCCAGCAGTGAACCTATGGGGAATGAGCAGTTCTTC

j_call: TRBJ2-7
v_call: TRBV5-1
clone_size: .
d_call: TRBD1
cdr3_aa: CASSTQGQGASEQYF
cdr3_nt: TGCGCCAGCAGCACGCAGGGACAGGGGGCTAGTGAGCAGTACTTC

j_call: TRBJ2-7
v_call: TRBV6-5
clone_size: .
d_call: TRBD1
cdr3_aa: CASSPGQSIYEQYF
cdr3_nt: TGTGCCAGCAGTCCGGGACAGTCTATCTACGAGCAGTACTTC

j_call: TRBJ1-5
v_call: TRBV6-1
clone_size: .
d_call: TRBD1
cdr3_aa: CASSEFVRGQVPNQPQHF
cdr3_nt: TGTGCCAGCAGTGAATTTGTCCGTGGACAGGTGCCCAATCAGCCCCAGCATTTT

j_call: TRBJ2-7
v_call: TRBV15
clone_size: .
d_call: TRBD2
cdr3_aa: CATRGGLAGEGGYEQYF
cdr3_nt: TGTGCCACCCGAGGAGGGCTAGCGGGAGAAGGAGGTTACGAGCAGTACTTC

j_call: TRBJ1-5
v_call: TRBV6-1
clone_size: .
d_call: .
cdr3_aa: CASSEAPTRTQGQPQHF
cdr3_nt: TGTGCCAGCAGTGAAGCCCCCACTCGCACTCAGGGTCAGCCCCAGCATTTT

j_call: TRBJ1-1
v_call: TRBV6-1
clone_size: .
d_call: TRBD1
cdr3_aa: CASRDRVGDTEAFF
cdr3_nt: TGTGCCAGCCGGGACAGGGTAGGCGACACTGAAGCTTTCTTT

j_call: TRBJ2-5
v_call: TRBV7-6
clone_size: .
d_call: TRBD1
cdr3_aa: CASSLVRTGGTETQYF
cdr3_nt: TGTGCCAGCAGCTTAGTACGGACAGGGGGGACAGAGACCCAGTACTTC

j_call: TRBJ2-6
v_call: TRBV7-6
clone_size: once
d_call: .
cdr3_aa: CASSLAYREGPGANVLTF
cdr3_nt: TGTGCCAGCAGCTTAGCTTACAGGGAGGGCCCTGGGGCCAACGTCCTGACTTTC

j_call: TRBJ1-2
v_call: TRBV6-5
clone_size: .
d_call: .
cdr3_aa: CASSFRQHYGYTF
cdr3_nt: TGTGCCAGCAGTTTCCGACAGCACTATGGCTACACCTTC

j_call: TRBJ1-1
v_call: TRBV7-2
clone_size: .
d_call: .
cdr3_aa: CASSWIHGASTEAFF
cdr3_nt: TGTGCCAGCAGCTGGATTCACGGGGCTTCCACTGAAGCTTTCTTT

j_call: TRBJ2-5
v_call: TRBV28
clone_size: .
d_call: .
cdr3_aa: CASSTIRLRGQYF
cdr3_nt: TGTGCCAGCAGTACAATAAGATTAAGAGGCCAGTACTTC

j_call: TRBJ1-5
v_call: TRBV27
clone_size: .
d_call: .
cdr3_aa: CASSLQDNQPQHF
cdr3_nt: TGTGCCAGCAGTTTACAGGATAATCAGCCCCAGCATTTT

j_call: TRBJ2-3
v_call: TRBV27
clone_size: .
d_call: TRBD2
cdr3_aa: CASTPRGVDTQYF
cdr3_nt: TGTGCCAGCACCCCCCGGGGGGTGGATACGCAGTATTTT

j_call: TRBJ1-3
v_call: TRBV2
clone_size: .
d_call: .
cdr3_aa: CASTVISGNTIYF
cdr3_nt: TGTGCCAGCACGGTAATCTCTGGAAACACCATATATTTT

j_call: TRBJ2-7
v_call: TRBV15
clone_size: .
d_call: .
cdr3_aa: CATSISLGDSYEQYF
cdr3_nt: TGTGCCACCAGCATCTCCCTCGGGGACTCCTACGAGCAGTACTTC

j_call: TRBJ2-1
v_call: TRBV27
clone_size: .
d_call: .
cdr3_aa: CASSFFGRPTNEQFF
cdr3_nt: TGTGCCAGCAGTTTTTTTGGCCGCCCCACCAATGAGCAGTTCTTC

j_call: TRBJ1-1
v_call: TRBV20-1
clone_size: .
d_call: TRBD1
cdr3_aa: CSARQQGEAFF
cdr3_nt: TGCAGTGCTAGACAACAGGGGGAAGCTTTCTTT

j_call: TRBJ1-2
v_call: TRBV18
clone_size: once
d_call: .
cdr3_aa: CASSRATGLHGYTF
cdr3_nt: TGTGCCAGCTCAAGAGCGACAGGTCTCCATGGCTACACCTTC

j_call: TRBJ2-4
v_call: TRBV28
clone_size: .
d_call: .
cdr3_aa: CASSLSLVAKNIQYF
cdr3_nt: TGTGCCAGCAGTTTATCCCTAGTGGCCAAAAACATTCAGTACTTC

j_call: TRBJ2-3
v_call: TRBV4-3
clone_size: .
d_call: .
cdr3_aa: CASSLGTSTDTQYF
cdr3_nt: TGCGCCAGCAGCCTTGGGACTAGCACAGATACGCAGTATTTT

j_call: TRBJ2-5
v_call: TRBV5-1
clone_size: .
d_call: .
cdr3_aa: CASSFGRVGIKETQYF
cdr3_nt: TGCGCCAGCAGCTTCGGCAGGGTGGGGATAAAAGAGACCCAGTACTTC

j_call: TRBJ2-2
v_call: TRBV11-2
clone_size: .
d_call: .
cdr3_aa: CASSPTRTGGELFF
cdr3_nt: TGTGCCAGCAGCCCGACTAGGACGGGAGGGGAGCTGTTTTTT

j_call: TRBJ2-3
v_call: TRBV28
clone_size: .
d_call: TRBD2
cdr3_aa: CASNFRDYPPDTQYF
cdr3_nt: TGTGCCAGCAACTTCCGGGACTATCCCCCAGATACGCAGTATTTT

j_call: TRBJ2-7
v_call: TRBV29-1
clone_size: once
d_call: .
cdr3_aa: CSVYQSYEQYF
cdr3_nt: TGCAGCGTATATCAGAGCTACGAGCAGTACTTC

j_call: TRBJ1-4
v_call: TRBV27
clone_size: .
d_call: TRBD1
cdr3_aa: CASSSPGTANEKLFF
cdr3_nt: TGTGCCAGCAGTTCGCCAGGGACAGCTAATGAAAAACTGTTTTTT

j_call: TRBJ2-1
v_call: TRBV28
clone_size: .
d_call: TRBD2
cdr3_aa: CASSLASGRNNEQFF
cdr3_nt: TGTGCCAGCAGTTTAGCTAGCGGGAGGAACAATGAGCAGTTCTTC

j_call: TRBJ2-1
v_call: TRBV18
clone_size: .
d_call: .
cdr3_aa: CASSPPYSRGHLNEQFF
cdr3_nt: TGTGCCAGCTCACCACCGTATTCCAGGGGCCATCTCAATGAGCAGTTCTTC

j_call: TRBJ1-1
v_call: TRBV7-6
clone_size: .
d_call: TRBD1
cdr3_aa: CASSGLGQGRNTEAFF
cdr3_nt: TGTGCCAGCAGCGGCCTAGGACAGGGGCGCAACACTGAAGCTTTCTTT

j_call: TRBJ2-7
v_call: TRBV27
clone_size: .
d_call: TRBD2
cdr3_aa: CASSYSSGPHTYEQYF
cdr3_nt: TGTGCCAGCAGTTACTCTAGCGGGCCTCATACCTACGAGCAGTACTTC

j_call: TRBJ2-3
v_call: TRBV2
clone_size: .
d_call: .
cdr3_aa: CASSGPGRGVSDTQYF
cdr3_nt: TGTGCCAGCAGTGGACCCGGGCGAGGGGTGTCAGATACGCAGTATTTT

j_call: TRBJ2-1
v_call: TRBV6-1
clone_size: .
d_call: .
cdr3_aa: CATAFRVSSYNEQFF
cdr3_nt: TGTGCCACGGCGTTCAGGGTAAGCTCCTACAATGAGCAGTTCTTC

j_call: TRBJ1-1
v_call: TRBV4-1
clone_size: .
d_call: TRBD1
cdr3_aa: CASSHLKTGGSTEAFF
cdr3_nt: TGCGCCAGCAGCCATCTAAAGACAGGGGGGTCAACTGAAGCTTTCTTT

j_call: TRBJ2-1
v_call: TRBV10-2
clone_size: .
d_call: .
cdr3_aa: CASSESVGEQFF
cdr3_nt: TGCGCCAGCAGTGAGTCGGTGGGGGAGCAGTTCTTC

j_call: TRBJ1-5
v_call: TRBV2
clone_size: .
d_call: .
cdr3_aa: CASSDLGQPQHF
cdr3_nt: TGTGCCAGCAGTGATTTGGGTCAGCCCCAGCATTTT

j_call: TRBJ2-5
v_call: TRBV9
clone_size: .
d_call: .
cdr3_aa: CASSALRGGETQYF
cdr3_nt: TGTGCCAGCAGCGCCCTAAGGGGGGGAGAGACCCAGTACTTC

j_call: TRBJ2-7
v_call: TRBV27
clone_size: .
d_call: TRBD1
cdr3_aa: CASRYWTGLTYEQYF
cdr3_nt: TGTGCCAGCAGATACTGGACAGGATTAACCTACGAGCAGTACTTC

j_call: TRBJ2-5
v_call: TRBV6-1
clone_size: .
d_call: .
cdr3_aa: CASSERFLVQETQYF
cdr3_nt: TGTGCCAGCAGTGAACGGTTTTTAGTTCAGGAGACCCAGTACTTC

j_call: TRBJ2-1
v_call: TRBV29-1
clone_size: .
d_call: .
cdr3_aa: CSVDEENTYNEQFF
cdr3_nt: TGCAGCGTCGACGAGGAGAATACCTACAATGAGCAGTTCTTC